This T cell receptor (beta chain) appears in the sequencing data of a study of cytomegalovirus exposure and HLA in healthy donors. Study-level findings and limits: According to the study, around 160 TCR beta chains were cytomegalovirus-associated. HLA allele associations emerged for roughly 17,000 TCR beta sequences in a later analysis, at 0.05 false discovery rate.

Trimming cost V 7 bases and J 6 bases; bases outside gene matches: 10. The CDR3 runs 15 residues. CDR1 LNHDA and CDR2 SQIVND come from the germline V gene (reference sequence). This clone was seen a few times. Its target is not known. Primers: 60 Vbeta forward and 13 Jbeta reverse. Generated by immunoSEQ multiplex PCR, the TCRdb table keeps only in-frame clones and is missing some. The data hold roughly 120,000 clones, with approximately 80% observed a single time. The sample was PBMCs. The clonotype comes from a female donor in good health and CMV-seropositive. V usage is TRBV19 and J usage is TRBJ2-1; 9 bases agree with TRBD2. The CDR3 loop is CASIGGTSIANEQFF. In DNA form, the CDR3 reads TGTGCCAGTATCGGGGGGACTAGCATCGCCAATGAGCAGTTCTTC. The full variable domain, completed using reference TRBV19 and TRBJ2-1, is DGGITQSPKYLFRKEGQNVTLSCEQNLNHDAMYWYRQDPGQGLRLIYYSQIVNDFQKGDIAEGYSVSREKKESFPLTVTSAQKNPTAFYLCASIGGTSIANEQFFGPGTRLTVL.